This T cell receptor beta chain derives from a study of T cell responses to AZD1222 COVID-19 vaccine. Points from the study as a whole: Repertoires were collected only later (after the peak T cell response had occurred). Close to half of all spike-specific TCRs reportedly target regions of the variants that are unmutated.

Method: immunoSEQ multiplex PCR; TCRdb's copy keeps in-frame clones and lacks some. Found here are 90,000 to 150,000 clones, approximately 90% of them singletons; the top ten hold 3.5% to 4.5%. Per germline, CDR1 MRHNA and CDR2 SNTAGT. V was clipped by 2 bases and J by 2 bases; unmatched bases: 4. The CDR3 has 15 amino acids. As concerns this clone: Its antigen is not identified.

The source was peripheral blood, collected on day 0 of AZD1222 vaccination. The TCR originated in an adult in good health. The chain couples TRBV6-4 to TRBJ2-3; TRBD1 matches 7 bases. The CDR3 DNA reads TGTGCCAGCAGTGACGGCAGGGGGAACACAGATACGCAGTATTTT. The encoded protein is CASSDGRGNTDTQYF.